The 21 T cell receptor beta chains listed next were all sequenced from one sample in a study of blood T cell repertoires in COVID-19. TCRdb keeps only in-frame clones here, not all; method: immunoSEQ multiplex PCR. The sample contains roughly 290,000 clones, approximately 85% of which appear only once. What was sequenced was peripheral blood. These receptors originate from a human donor with COVID-19, enrolled during active disease. The donor label of this sample is uncertain.

The J gene is TRBJ2-1, the V gene TRBV7-3, with 11 bases identical to TRBD2. Germline-derived CDR1 and CDR2 are SGHTA and FQGTGA. The CDR3 is 17 residues long. Trimming at V came to 4 bases and at J to 8 bases, leaving 13 bases not matched to a gene. CDR3 nucleotide sequence: TGTGCCAGCAGCTCCCGCACACTAGCGGGAGCCCCCCATGAGCAGTTCTTC. This gives the protein CASSSRTLAGAPHEQFF.

Of note for this clone: An end of the junction differs from the germline gene, which may be a read error. This chain connects TRBV7-7 to TRBJ2-1, with 11 positions matching TRBD1. The CDR3 totals 16 residues. Looked up from germline, CDR1 is SSHAT and CDR2 is FNYEAQ (reference sequence). CDR3 sequence: CASSLGQGAGGNEQFF. The DNA of the CDR3 is TGTGCTAGCAGCTTAGGACAGGGGGCCGGCGGCAATGAGCAGTTCTTC. The full variable domain, in which reference TRBV7-7 and TRBJ2-1 provide the parts outside the CDR3, is GAGVSQSPRYKVTKRGQDVTLRCDPISSHATLYWYQQALGQGPEFLTYFNYEAQPDKSGLPSDRFSAERPEGSISTLTIQRTEQRDSAMYRCASSLGQGAGGNEQFFGPGTRLTVL.

J is TRBJ1-2 and V is TRBV7-9; 7 bases match TRBD1. Trimming cost V 5 bases and J 2 bases; bases outside gene matches: 5. The CDR3 sequence is 14 residues long. Germline CDR1 is SEHNR and CDR2 is FQNEAQ (reference sequence). For the CDR3, the DNA is TGTGCCAGCAGCCCCTCGGGACAGAACTATGGCTACACCTTC. Its protein product is CASSPSGQNYGYTF. The variable domain in full, completed from reference TRBV7-9 and TRBJ1-2, reads DTGVSQNPRHKITKRGQNVTFRCDPISEHNRLYWYRQTLGQGPEFLTYFQNEAQLEKSRLLSDRFSAERPKGSFSTLEIQRTEQGDSAMYLCASSPSGQNYGYTFGSGTRLTVV.

The rearrangement uses TRBV28 and TRBJ1-5, with 9 bases identical to TRBD1. V gave up 6 bases and J gave up 7 bases; unmatched junction bases: 7. This CDR3 is built from 14 residues. Germline V gives CDR1 MDHEN, CDR2 SYDVKM. The DNA of the CDR3 is TGTGCCAGCAGGGGACAGGGAGGAGAACAGCCCCAGCATTTT. It translates to CASRGQGGEQPQHF.

This chain connects TRBV7-9 to TRBJ2-5; 8 bases are shared with TRBD2. This CDR3 has 16 residues. The junction had 13 bases not matched to a gene; V was cut back by 5 bases and J by 5 bases. CDR1 and CDR2 (germline): SEHNR, FQNEAQ (reference sequence). The CDR3 protein is CASSPGLALAGETQYF. In DNA, the CDR3 is TGTGCCAGCAGCCCTGGACTAGCCCTTGCAGGGGAGACCCAGTACTTC.

The gene calls are TRBV4-3 and TRBJ1-1, with 7 bases that match TRBD1. The CDR3 is 15 residues long. The germline V gene encodes CDR1 LGHNA and CDR2 YSLEER. The V segment lost 5 bases and the J segment 0 bases; nucleotides outside the gene matches: 6. The CDR3 protein is CASSDTGQMNTEAFF. The DNA for the CDR3 is TGCGCCAGCAGCGACACGGGACAGATGAACACTGAAGCTTTCTTT.

The rearrangement joins TRBV14 to TRBJ2-1; TRBD1 matches at 7 bases. Trimming took 0 bases from V and 6 from J; bases not matched to a gene: 29. Per the germline V gene, CDR1 is SGHDN and CDR2 is FVKESK. The CDR3 is 23 residues long. The CDR3 loop is CASSQDRQGRISKSDGSSNEQFF. The CDR3 nucleotides are TGTGCCAGCAGCCAAGACCGACAGGGTCGCATCTCAAAATCCGATGGGTCATCCAATGAGCAGTTCTTC.

The table lists this clone with a count of one. This chain joins TRBV7-2 and TRBJ2-1; D remains ambiguous. There are 13 residues in the CDR3. Germline assignment: CDR1 SGHTA and CDR2 FQGNSA. V lost 5 bases, J lost 7 bases, and 12 bases lay in between. CDR3 coding DNA: TGTGCCAGCAGCCCACCCGGAGCGAATGAGCAGTTCTTC. It yields the protein CASSPPGANEQFF.

The chain couples TRBV9 to TRBJ2-3, with 8 bases fitting TRBD2. Trimming removed 2 bases from V and 5 bases from J; junction bases left unmatched: 4. The CDR3 sequence is 14 residues long. CDR1 and CDR2 from the germline V gene are SGDLS and YYNGEE. This chain's CDR3 is CASSVGLAGDTQYF. The CDR3 DNA follows: TGTGCCAGCAGCGTGGGGCTAGCGGGAGATACGCAGTATTTT.

The chain has TRBV11-3 and TRBJ1-1; no clear D. CDR3 length: 14 residues. The germline gives CDR1 SGHNT, CDR2 YENEEA. V lost 5 bases and J 5 bases, leaving 15 bases between the germline ends. The CDR3 nucleotides are TGTGCCAGCAGCCCAGGTCCTCCGGGGACTGAAGCTTTCTTT. Its protein is CASSPGPPGTEAFF.

This clone was detected only a few times. The V gene is TRBV18, the J gene TRBJ2-2; 14 bases align to TRBD2. This CDR3 has 17 amino acids. Losses at the gene ends were 6 bases for V and 7 bases for J; bases not matched to a gene: 10. CDR1 and CDR2 from the germline V gene are KGHSH and LQKENI. The CDR3 bases are TGTGCCAGCTCGCAAGGGACTAGCGGGAGAGTCCACGGGGAGCTGTTTTTT. This sequence encodes CASSQGTSGRVHGELFF.

The chain links TRBV6-5 to TRBJ1-1; the match to TRBD1 covers 9 bases. J gave up 5 bases and V 6 bases, and 10 bases lay outside the gene matches. From germline, CDR1 is MNHEY and CDR2 SVGAGI. The CDR3 sequence is 15 residues long. CDR3 in DNA: TGTGCCAGCAGCCGCACAGGGGGCGTGGGTACTGAAGCTTTCTTT. Protein sequence: CASSRTGGVGTEAFF.

The rearrangement links TRBV5-6 to TRBJ2-1; 8 bases match TRBD2. This CDR3 comprises 16 residues. Losses at the gene ends were 4 bases for V and 2 bases for J; bases not matched to a gene: 8. Germline CDR1 and CDR2: SGHDT and YYEEEE. CDR3 in amino acids: CASSLLKRGTYNEQFF. CDR3 bases: TGTGCCAGCAGCCTACTTAAGCGGGGGACCTACAATGAGCAGTTCTTC.

A single count supports this clone. The rearrangement uses TRBV15 and TRBJ1-2, with D uncertain. This CDR3 is built from 15 residues. Trimming removed 0 bases from V and 4 bases from J, with 12 bases in between. In germline, CDR1 is LNHNV, CDR2 YYDKDF (reference sequence). This CDR3 reads CATSRDLAGSYGYTF. The CDR3 region has the DNA TGTGCCACCAGCAGAGATTTGGCAGGTAGCTATGGCTACACCTTC.

V gene TRBV28 combines with J gene TRBJ1-4, with no clear D. The CDR3 is 15 residues long. V was clipped by 5 bases and J by 4 bases, with 14 bases between them. Germline values: CDR1 MDHEN, CDR2 SYDVKM. This chain's CDR3 is CASSEEVRFNEKLFF. Here the CDR3 DNA reads TGTGCCAGCAGTGAGGAGGTACGGTTTAATGAAAAACTGTTTTTT.

The V call is TRBV6-2 or TRBV6-3, the J call TRBJ2-1; 9 nucleotides line up with TRBD2. Germline-derived CDR1 and CDR2 are MNHEY and SVGEGT. With 4 bases clipped from V and 2 bases from J, the junction kept 21 bases outside the gene matches. The length of the CDR3 is 21 residues. For the CDR3, the DNA is TGTGCCAGCAGTTTCGGTGGGACACTTGAATTTAGCGGGAGAGCCTACAATGAGCAGTTCTTC. It translates to CASSFGGTLEFSGRAYNEQFF.

The chain employs TRBV29-1 and TRBJ2-5, with TRBD2 matching 9 bases. CDR3 length: 14 residues. CDR1 is SQVTM, CDR2 ANQGSEA, per germline. After removal of 5 bases from V and 2 bases from J, the junction contained 6 bases not matched to a gene. The CDR3: CSVSLAGHQETQYF. The CDR3 DNA reads TGCAGCGTTTCCCTAGCGGGACATCAAGAGACCCAGTACTTC.

In this sample, this clone turned up a few times. The genes are TRBV19 and TRBJ1-1; no reliable D call. The CDR3 runs 13 residues. From germline, CDR1 is LNHDA and CDR2 SQIVND (reference sequence). The ends were cut back, 2 bases at V and 2 bases at J, with 6 bases in the middle. The CDR3 bases are TGTGCCAGTAGTATAAGCGCTAACACTGAAGCTTTCTTT. Translation gives CASSISANTEAFF.

This clone was seen a few times. The chain joins TRBV28 to TRBJ2-6; D gene uncertain. In germline, CDR1 is MDHEN, CDR2 SYDVKM. This CDR3 spans 20 amino acids. The germline V and J ends were trimmed by 5 bases and 7 bases, with 30 bases remaining between them. The CDR3 DNA is TGTGCCAGCAGTCCCCCCCGTAGAGGCTTATACCAAAGAGCCGCCAACGTCCTGACTTTC. Protein: CASSPPRRGLYQRAANVLTF.

V usage is TRBV6-5 and J usage is TRBJ1-3; D perhaps matches TRBD1 (5 bases). V was cut by 5 bases and J by 6 bases, with 14 bases left in between. The length of the CDR3 is 14 residues. The V gene's germline CDR1 is MNHEY and CDR2 SVGAGI. CDR3 loop: CASSTQRQSNTIYF. CDR3 nucleotide sequence: TGTGCCAGCAGTACTCAGCGACAGTCAAACACCATATATTTT.

In nucleotides, the CDR3 is TGCGCCAGCAGGGAACAGGGGTGGGGCACTGAAGCTTTCTTT. It codes for CASREQGWGTEAFF. The chain joins TRBV10-2 to TRBJ1-1; 7 positions match TRBD1. Germline V gene sequence: CDR1 WSHSY, CDR2 SAAADI. With 6 bases clipped from V and 4 bases from J, the junction kept 8 bases outside the gene matches. CDR3 size: 14 residues.